A single sample is the source of the 32 T cell receptor beta chains below, sequenced in a study of tumor and adjacent non-tumor tissue in lung cancer. Three rounds of nested PCR, following a modified ARM-PCR protocol, produced the TCRbeta library. TCRdb re-analysed the multiplex PCR reads in MiXCR, keeping a single row per CDR3 protein. Here the sample spans roughly 75,000 distinct CDR3 sequences, approximately 78% being singletons. The template was RNA from unsorted bulk tissue. Distant lung tissue was collected more than 3 cm away from the tumor edge. Material: distant non-tumor lung tissue. These receptors originate from a man aged 55 to 70 with non-small cell lung cancer.

As concerns this clonotype: The junction shows a germline mismatch at one end, possibly a read error. The V call is TRBV11-3, the J call TRBJ1-1, with D perhaps TRBD1 (6 bases). The CDR3 has 16 residues. Germline V gene lookup returns CDR1 SGHNT and CDR2 YENEEA. The CDR3 coding sequence is TGTGCCAGCAACTTAGATGGGTACAGGGTGAACATTGAAGCTTTCTTT. Its translation is CASNLDGYRVNIEAFF.

In regard to this clonotype: One end of the junction does not line up with germline, which may come from a read error. The chain employs TRBV11-3 and TRBJ2-2; 9 bases line up with TRBD2. Per germline, CDR1 SGHNT and CDR2 YENEEA. The CDR3 covers 18 residues. In DNA, the CDR3 is TGTGCTAGCAGCTGCCGGGGAGCGGGAGGATACAGAGCCAGGGAGCTGTTTTTT. This codes for CASSCRGAGGYRARELFF.

Only a few counts were recorded for this clonotype. V gene TRBV14 combines with J gene TRBJ2-1; the match to TRBD1 covers 9 bases. The CDR3 spans 16 residues. Germline V gene lookup returns CDR1 SGHDN and CDR2 FVKESK. Losses at the gene ends were 6 bases for V and 3 bases for J; bases not matched to a gene: 9. CDR3 DNA sequence: TGTGCCAGCAGGGGGCGCACAGGGGGCAACTACAATGAGCAGTTCTTC. It codes for CASRGRTGGNYNEQFF.

This chain connects TRBV11-2 to TRBJ2-5; D perhaps matches TRBD1 (6 bases). Germline V lookup: CDR1 SGHAT, CDR2 FQNNGV. The V and J ends lost 6 bases and 7 bases respectively, with 18 bases between them. CDR3 size: 14 residues. The CDR3 coding sequence is TGTGCCAGCAGTTCCGGACAGATTCTGGCGACCCAGTACTTC. Protein sequence: CASSSGQILATQYF.

In the case of this clonotype: A read error may account for a junction end that differs from germline. The chain has TRBV11-2 and TRBJ2-7, with D uncertain. This CDR3 is 13 amino acids long. Germline V gene lookup returns CDR1 SGHAT and CDR2 FQNNGV. The CDR3 sequence is CASNLDTLYEQSF. The CDR3 region has the DNA TGTGCCAGCAACTTAGACACGCTCTACGAGCAATCCTTC.

This clonotype was detected only a few times. Here the CDR3 reads CASNHGGNTDTQYF. The DNA of the CDR3 is TGTGCCAGCAACCACGGAGGGAACACAGATACGCAGTATTTT. This chain uses TRBV11-3 with TRBJ2-3; possible D gene TRBD2, 6 bases. From germline, CDR1 is SGHNT and CDR2 YENEEA. The CDR3 length is 14 residues. The V end was cut by 7 bases, the J end by 2 bases, with 13 bases between. Supplemented by reference TRBV11-3 and TRBJ2-3, the full variable domain reads EAGVVQSPRYKIIEKKQPVAFWCNPISGHNTLYWYLQNLGQGPELLIRYENEEAVDDSQLPKDRFSAERLKGVDSTLKIQPAELGDSAVYLCASNHGGNTDTQYFGPGTRLTVL.

About this clonotype itself: This likely comes from a read error, as the CDR3 has no conserved phenylalanine or tryptophan at its end. The chain has TRBV11-3 and TRBJ2-5, with D possibly TRBD2 on 5 matching bases. Trimming stripped 1 base from V and 1 base from J, with 16 bases between. Per germline, CDR1 SGHNT and CDR2 YENEEA. The CDR3 totals 17 residues. The CDR3 is CASSLGSSGGSQETQYL. The DNA of the CDR3 is TGTGCCAGCAGCTTAGGGTCCAGCGGTGGGTCCCAAGAGACCCAGTACCTT.

Points on this clonotype: Compared with germline, one end of the junction differs, possibly owing to a read error. The chain couples TRBV20-1 to TRBJ2-7, with 9 bases identical to TRBD1. CDR3 length: 13 residues. The germline V gene encodes CDR1 DFQATT and CDR2 SNEGSKA (reference sequence). CDR3 sequence (DNA): TGCATTGCTAGAGACGGGACAGGGAAAGAGCATTACTTC. It translates to CIARDGTGKEHYF.

In its sample, this clonotype was seen once. The junction and the germline gene differ at one end; a read error may be behind it. The J gene is TRBJ2-6, the V gene TRBV11-2, with 7 bases fitting TRBD1. The germline gives CDR1 SGHAT, CDR2 FQNNGV. This CDR3 is 19 amino acids long. The chain's CDR3 is CVSSLVPKDRPSGANVLIF. The DNA for the CDR3 is TGTGTCAGCAGCTTAGTTCCAAAGGACAGGCCCTCTGGGGCCAACGTTCTGATTTTC.

Of note for this clonotype: A much larger clonotype is one base distant, so this may be a read error. The CDR3 is CSVVPTGRDTEALF. The CDR3 region has the DNA TGCAGCGTTGTCCCTACAGGAAGGGACACTGAAGCTCTCTTT. The rearrangement uses TRBV29-1 and TRBJ1-1, with D possibly matching TRBD1 (6 bases). This CDR3 contains 14 residues. Germline lookup yields CDR1 SQVTM and CDR2 ANQGSEA. The full variable domain, in which reference TRBV29-1 and TRBJ1-1 provide the parts outside the CDR3, is SAVISQKPSRDICQRGTSLTIQCQVDSQVTMMFWYRQQPGQSLTLIATANQGSEATYESGFVIDKFPISRPNLTFSTLTVSNMSPEDSSIYLCSVVPTGRDTEALFGQGTRLTVV.

Notes on this clonotype: A clone one base away is much larger, so this may be a read error. The V and J genes are TRBV20-1 and TRBJ1-1, with D tentatively TRBD1 (5 bases). In germline, CDR1 is DFQATT, CDR2 SNEGSKA (reference sequence). The CDR3 runs 13 residues. The germline V and J ends were trimmed by 4 bases and 1 base, with 10 bases remaining between them. The CDR3, as DNA: TGCAGTGCTATAGCGCAGGGGAACACTGAAGCTTTCTTT. Its protein product is CSAIAQGNTEAFF.

This clonotype was counted once. The CDR3 ends on some other residue instead of the conserved phenylalanine or tryptophan, so this is likely a read error. The chain carries TRBV6-1 and TRBJ1-3; no firm D call. From germline, CDR1 is MNHNS and CDR2 SASEGT. This CDR3 spans 12 amino acids. The CDR3 DNA sequence: TGTGCAAGCTGGGCAAGCCGAAACACCATATATTCT. As protein: CASWASRNTIYS.

As regards this clonotype: The junction departs from germline at one end; a sequencing error may be responsible. The chain carries TRBV5-4 and TRBJ2-6; D is unclear. In germline, CDR1 is SGHNT, CDR2 YYREEE (reference sequence). CDR3 size: 18 residues. This CDR3 is CASSLGSGSPSEANVLTF. DNA for the CDR3: TGTGCCAGCAGCTTGGGTTCCGGCTCCCCCTCTGAGGCCAACGTCCTGACTTTC.

With regard to this clonotype: A junction boundary mismatches the germline segment, possibly from a read error. The chain is built from TRBV27 and TRBJ1-1; TRBD1 matches at 11 bases. This CDR3 has 16 residues. Germline CDR1 MNHEY, CDR2 SMNVEV (reference sequence). The CDR3 reads CSSSGQGASMNTEAFF. The CDR3 nucleotides read TGTTCCAGCAGCGGACAGGGGGCTTCGATGAACACTGAAGCTTTCTTT.

This clonotype was seen just once. The conserved closing phenylalanine or tryptophan is absent in this CDR3, likely reflecting a read error. This chain joins TRBV5-4 and TRBJ1-1; D not resolved. From germline, CDR1 is SGHNT and CDR2 YYREEE (reference sequence). The CDR3 has 14 residues. The CDR3 reads CTSSSGDTFGGAFI. CDR3 coding DNA: TGTACCAGCAGCTCGGGCGACACCTTCGGAGGAGCTTTCATT.

The rearrangement links TRBV4-3 to TRBJ2-3; D not certain. From germline, CDR1 is LGHNA and CDR2 YSLEER. The CDR3 loop spans 16 amino acids. V was cut by 6 bases and J by 2 bases, with 18 bases left in between. CDR3 in amino acids: CASSHDRVGTTDTQYF. The DNA of the CDR3 is TGCGCCAGCAGTCATGATAGAGTGGGCACCACAGATACGCAGTATTTT.

Remarks on this clonotype: A read error may account for a junction end that differs from germline. V usage is TRBV28 and J usage is TRBJ1-1, with D unresolved. Looked up from germline, CDR1 is MDHEN and CDR2 is SYDVKM. The CDR3 contains 13 residues. This chain's CDR3 is CASNLLAGTEAFF. The DNA for the CDR3 is TGTGCCAGCAATTTACTAGCGGGAACTGAAGCTTTCTTT.

Comment on this clonotype: At one boundary the junction diverges from the germline segment, which might be a read error. V usage is TRBV6-1 and J usage is TRBJ1-3; TRBD1 might be the D (5 bases). CDR1 is MNHNS, CDR2 SASEGT, per germline. The CDR3 consists of 12 residues. The CDR3 DNA follows: TGTGCCTTCTGGACAAGCCGAAACAACATATATTTT. Its translation: CAFWTSRNNIYF.

On this clonotype itself: Since no conserved phenylalanine or tryptophan closes the CDR3, a read error is the likely cause. The chain combines TRBV18 with TRBJ1-2, with D unclear. The CDR3 loop spans 14 amino acids. Trimming stripped 6 bases from V and 4 bases from J, with 15 bases between. Per the germline V gene, CDR1 is KGHSH and CDR2 is LQKENI. This chain's CDR3 is CASSRDTGPYGYTS. CDR3 DNA: TGTGCCAGCTCGCGAGATACCGGGCCCTATGGCTACACCTCC.

Comment on this clonotype: The CDR3 does not close with the conserved phenylalanine or tryptophan, likely indicating a read error. This chain links TRBV20-1 with TRBJ2-7; D possibly corresponds to TRBD2 (6 bases). This CDR3 has 15 residues. Germline CDR1 is DFQATT and CDR2 is SNEGSKA (reference sequence). The CDR3 protein is CSGFLTVGGNYEQYI. Here the CDR3 DNA reads TGTAGCGGTTTTCTGACAGTCGGGGGAAATTACGAGCAGTACATC.

The chain uses TRBV11-3 and TRBJ2-1; possibly TRBD2 for D (6 bases). CDR3 length equals 16 residues. V was clipped by 2 bases and J by 11 bases, with 22 bases between them. CDR1 and CDR2 from the germline V gene are SGHNT and YENEEA. The CDR3 DNA is TGTGCCAGCAGCTTACTTGGGGCTAGCGAGAGGGAGAAGCAGTTCTTC. Amino acids: CASSLLGASEREKQFF.

V usage is TRBV6-6 and J usage is TRBJ2-1, with D possibly TRBD2 on 6 matching bases. V was pared by 5 bases and J by 5 bases, with 16 bases between. CDR3 length: 15 amino acids. Germline CDR1 MNHNY, CDR2 SVGAGI (reference sequence). In DNA form, the CDR3 reads TGTGCCAGCAGTCAACTAGCTGGAGCACACAATGAGCAGTTCTTC. It yields the protein CASSQLAGAHNEQFF.

This chain connects TRBV6-1 to TRBJ1-1; TRBD1 matches 7 bases. Germline CDR1 MNHNS, CDR2 SASEGT. The CDR3 extends over 15 amino acids. The V gene end was trimmed by 1 base and the J gene end by 3 bases; junction bases not matched to a gene: 5. CDR3 sequence reads: CASSEVGRGYTEAFF. The CDR3 bases are TGTGCCAGCAGTGAAGTCGGCAGGGGGTACACTGAAGCTTTCTTT.

As concerns this clonotype: At one boundary the junction diverges from the germline segment, which might be a read error. V and J are TRBV11-2 and TRBJ1-2, with D possibly being TRBD1 (5 bases). Germline V gene lookup returns CDR1 SGHAT and CDR2 FQNNGV. The CDR3 is made up of 17 amino acids. The CDR3 is CASSPSAGQGFNYGYTF. The DNA of the CDR3 is TGCGCCAGCAGCCCCTCGGCGGGTCAGGGCTTCAACTATGGCTACACCTTC.

As regards this clonotype: Germline and junction disagree at one end, which may indicate a read error. This chain joins TRBV20-1 and TRBJ2-1; 9 bases are shared with TRBD2. The CDR3 is 15 residues long. Germline CDR1 DFQATT, CDR2 SNEGSKA (reference sequence). The CDR3 nucleotides read TGCATTGCTAGATATAGCGGGAGTTCCTACAATGAGCAGTTCTTC. It yields the protein CIARYSGSSYNEQFF.

With respect to this clonotype: This CDR3 is missing its conserved last phenylalanine or tryptophan, likely due to a read error. This chain links TRBV2 with TRBJ2-1, with 9 positions matching TRBD2. Germline assignment: CDR1 SNHLY and CDR2 FYNNEI. This CDR3 contains 15 residues. The V gene end was trimmed by 3 bases and the J gene end by 2 bases; junction bases not matched to a gene: 2. The CDR3 DNA follows: TGTGCCAGCAGTGACCTAGCGGGGACCTACAATGAGCAGTTCTAC. Its protein product is CASSDLAGTYNEQFY.

This chain links TRBV28 with TRBJ2-7, with no clear D. V dropped 8 bases and J dropped 2 bases, with 16 bases sitting between them. CDR1 is MDHEN, CDR2 SYDVKM, per germline. The CDR3 loop spans 14 amino acids. The CDR3 region has the DNA TGTGCCAGCGCTGGCCAGGAGTACACCTACGAGCAGTACTTC. Encoded protein: CASAGQEYTYEQYF.

As concerns this clonotype: The conserved phenylalanine or tryptophan is not found at the CDR3 terminus, so this likely reflects a read error. The chain joins TRBV4-1 to TRBJ1-5; 7 bases map to TRBD1. CDR1 MGHRA and CDR2 YSYEKL come from the germline V gene. The CDR3 consists of 15 residues. V was pared by 7 bases and J by 3 bases, with 9 bases of the junction left unmatched. The CDR3 region has the DNA TGCGCCAGCAACCAGACAGGGAGTTTCAATCAGCCCCAGCATCTT. Protein sequence: CASNQTGSFNQPQHL.

This sequence joins TRBV20-1 and TRBJ2-5; D gene unclear. The CDR3 runs to 13 residues. With 1 base removed from V and 5 bases from J, the gap between germline ends came to 11 bases. Looked up from germline, CDR1 is DFQATT and CDR2 is SNEGSKA (reference sequence). CDR3 protein: CSARGKSVETQYF. CDR3 bases: TGCAGTGCTAGAGGTAAGTCAGTGGAGACCCAGTACTTC.

On this clonotype: The junction differs from germline at one of its ends, possibly a read error. V gene TRBV11-2 combines with J gene TRBJ2-3; D tentatively fits TRBD1 or TRBD2 (6 bases each). This CDR3 has 14 amino acids. Germline loops: CDR1 SGHAT, CDR2 FQNNGV. CDR3 sequence: CASSSLVGGVQQYF. CDR3 DNA: TGTGCCAGCAGCTCTCTAGTGGGGGGCGTTCAGCAGTATTTC.

This clonotype was found many times. This sequence joins TRBV6-2 or TRBV6-3 and TRBJ1-5, with 7 bases identical to TRBD1. V shed 6 bases and J 6 bases; nucleotides not matched to a gene: 8. Germline V CDR1 and CDR2: MNHEY, SVGEGT. The CDR3 contains 14 residues. CDR3 sequence reads: CASRDWDRGQPQHF. The CDR3 DNA is TGTGCCAGCAGGGATTGGGACAGAGGTCAGCCCCAGCATTTT.

V and J are TRBV6-1 and TRBJ2-5, with D perhaps being TRBD1 or TRBD2 (6 bases each). The CDR3 has 15 amino acids. V lost 2 bases, J lost 9 bases, and 19 bases lay in between. From germline, CDR1 is MNHNS and CDR2 SASEGT. CDR3 in amino acids: CASSELAGGPEAQYF. CDR3 coding DNA: TGTGCCAGCAGTGAACTAGCTGGGGGGCCCGAGGCCCAGTACTTC.